The clone carrying this T cell receptor beta chain was seen only a few times. What it recognizes is unknown. TCRdb fed the reads into MiXCR, producing one record per CDR3 protein. The table shows approximately 24,000 distinct CDR3 sequences, with 20% to 25% occurring only once. The data stem from a study of T cell repertoires in cytomegalovirus infection. General study findings and limits: Summed frequency of public TCR beta families distinguished CMV carriers with the relevant HLA.

The trim removed 6 bases at V and 0 bases at J, leaving 5 bases unmatched. The CDR3 covers 14 residues. The germline V gene encodes CDR1 MNHNS and CDR2 SASEGT. This clonotype was obtained from a human donor in good health (CMV status not recorded). Some clones in this sample may be carry-over from other donors' samples. This specimen was CD8+ T cells from cultured PBMCs, taken from culture after CMV antigen stimulation. V is TRBV6-1 and J is TRBJ2-7; 7 bases fit TRBD1. The CDR3 DNA is TGTGCCAGCAGGCACAGGGACAGCTCCTACGAGCAGTACTTC. This gives the protein CASRHRDSSYEQYF.